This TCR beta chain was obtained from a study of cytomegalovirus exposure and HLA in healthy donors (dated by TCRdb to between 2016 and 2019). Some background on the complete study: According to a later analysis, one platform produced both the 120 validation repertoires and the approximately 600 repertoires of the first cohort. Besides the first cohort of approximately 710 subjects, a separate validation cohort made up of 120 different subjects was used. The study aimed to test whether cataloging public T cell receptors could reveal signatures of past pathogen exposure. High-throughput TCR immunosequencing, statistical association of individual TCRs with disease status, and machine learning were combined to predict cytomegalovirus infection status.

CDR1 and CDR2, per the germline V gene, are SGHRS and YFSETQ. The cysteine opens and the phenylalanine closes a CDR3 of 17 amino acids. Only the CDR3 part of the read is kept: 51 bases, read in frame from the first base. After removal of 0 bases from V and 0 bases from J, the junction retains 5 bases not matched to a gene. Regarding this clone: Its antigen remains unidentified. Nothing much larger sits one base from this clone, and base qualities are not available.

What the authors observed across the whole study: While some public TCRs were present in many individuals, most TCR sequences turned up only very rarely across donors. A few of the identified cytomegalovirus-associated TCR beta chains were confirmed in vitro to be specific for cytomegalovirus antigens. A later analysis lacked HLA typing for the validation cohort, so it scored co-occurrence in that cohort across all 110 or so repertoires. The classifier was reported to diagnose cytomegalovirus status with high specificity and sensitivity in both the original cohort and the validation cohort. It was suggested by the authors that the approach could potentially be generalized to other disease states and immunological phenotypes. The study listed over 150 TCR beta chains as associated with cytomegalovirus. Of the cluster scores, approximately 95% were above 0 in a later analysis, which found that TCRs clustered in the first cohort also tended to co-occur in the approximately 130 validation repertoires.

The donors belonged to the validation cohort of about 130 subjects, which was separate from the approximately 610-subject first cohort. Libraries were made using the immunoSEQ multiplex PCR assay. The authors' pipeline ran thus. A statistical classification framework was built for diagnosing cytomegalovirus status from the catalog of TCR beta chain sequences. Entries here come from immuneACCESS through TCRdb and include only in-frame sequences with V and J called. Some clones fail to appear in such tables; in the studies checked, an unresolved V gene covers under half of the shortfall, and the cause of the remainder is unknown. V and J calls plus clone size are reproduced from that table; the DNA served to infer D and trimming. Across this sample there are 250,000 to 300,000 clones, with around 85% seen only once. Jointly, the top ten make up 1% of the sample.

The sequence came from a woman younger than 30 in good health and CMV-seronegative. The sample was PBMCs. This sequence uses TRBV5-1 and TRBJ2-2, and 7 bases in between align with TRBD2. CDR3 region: CASSLALADPNTGELFF. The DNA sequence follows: TGCGCCAGCAGCTTGGCCCTAGCGGACCCGAACACCGGGGAGCTGTTTTTT.